A selection of T cell receptor beta chains follows, all from one sample in a study of Ad26.COV2.S vaccination and SARS-CoV-2 variants. This table comes from immunoSEQ multiplex PCR, and its TCRdb copy is limited to in-frame clones, with some not included. The table has roughly 240,000 clones, roughly 90% seen once; the top ten hold roughly 10%. This material consisted of peripheral blood, taken in a trial of Ad26.COV2.S vaccine versus placebo. The source of these receptors is a person between 18 and 65 years old who received the Ad26.COV2.S COVID-19 vaccine or a placebo. The CDR3 runs from the conserved cysteine through the conserved F or W. The D gene is left open where the match is weak. Size is stated for part of the rows, as once, few or many counts, or as a class when the clone is expanded.

cdr3_aa | cdr3_nt | v_call | d_call | clone_size | j_call
CASSEGAREQYF | TGTGCCAGCAGTGAGGGGGCTCGGGAGCAGTACTTC | TRBV28 | TRBD1 | . | TRBJ2-7
CATSDYLAGNTGELFF | TGTGCCACCAGTGATTACCTAGCGGGAAACACCGGGGAGCTGTTTTTT | TRBV24-1 | TRBD2 | . | TRBJ2-2
CAISEQGLREQYF | TGTGCCATCAGTGAACAGGGTTTGAGGGAGCAGTACTTC | TRBV10-3 | . | . | TRBJ2-7
CASRGGSYNEQFF | TGTGCCTCCAGGGGGGGGTCCTACAATGAGCAGTTCTTC | TRBV30 | . | . | TRBJ2-1
CASSPRRASGNTIYF | TGTGCCAGCAGTCCTAGGCGAGCCTCTGGAAACACCATATATTTT | TRBV6-5 | . | . | TRBJ1-3
CASSFAFGKSDEQFF | TGTGCCAGCAGCTTCGCCTTCGGGAAATCGGATGAGCAGTTCTTC | TRBV7-2 | . | . | TRBJ2-1
CASSREAYEQYF | TGTGCCAGCAGCCGCGAGGCCTACGAGCAGTACTTC | TRBV7-2 | . | once | TRBJ2-7
CASSQVTANNEQFF | TGCGCCAGCAGCCAAGTGACAGCTAACAATGAGCAGTTCTTC | TRBV4-3 | . | once | TRBJ2-1
CASSSDGYEQYF | TGTGCCAGCAGTTCGGACGGATACGAGCAGTACTTC | TRBV28 | . | . | TRBJ2-7
CASSDSRALYNEQFF | TGTGCCAGCAGTGACTCAAGGGCTTTATACAATGAGCAGTTCTTC | TRBV6-4 | . | . | TRBJ2-1
CASSPTGGAGQPQHF | TGTGCCAGCAGCCCGACAGGGGGCGCCGGACAGCCCCAGCATTTT | TRBV5-5 | TRBD1 | . | TRBJ1-5
CASSQELAMGNNEQFF | TGTGCCAGCAGCCAAGAACTCGCCATGGGGAACAATGAGCAGTTCTTC | TRBV4-2 | . | . | TRBJ2-1
CASRDRQTSGNTIYF | TGTGCCAGCAGGGACAGGCAAACCTCTGGAAACACCATATATTTT | TRBV6-6 | TRBD1 | . | TRBJ1-3
CASRPEIQETQYF | TGTGCCAGCAGGCCGGAAATCCAAGAGACCCAGTACTTC | TRBV11-3 | . | . | TRBJ2-5
CASSQGEASSYEQYF | TGCGCCAGCAGCCAAGGCGAGGCGTCCTCCTACGAGCAGTACTTC | TRBV4-1 | . | . | TRBJ2-7
CASTGTGGLGNQPQHF | TGTGCCAGTACCGGGACAGGGGGACTTGGCAATCAGCCCCAGCATTTT | TRBV19 | TRBD1 | once | TRBJ1-5
CASSQGGGSSYNEQFF | TGTGCCAGCAGCCAAGGGGGGGGGAGCTCCTACAATGAGCAGTTCTTC | TRBV5-4 | . | . | TRBJ2-1
CASSLTTGGRTISNQPQHF | TGTGCCAGTAGTCTGACAACAGGGGGCCGAACCATTAGCAATCAGCCCCAGCATTTT | TRBV19 | TRBD1 | . | TRBJ1-5
CASSWDRAVGANVLTF | TGTGCCAGCAGCTGGGACAGGGCTGTAGGGGCCAACGTCCTGACTTTC | TRBV7-2 | TRBD1 | . | TRBJ2-6
CASSPQGAGDTQYF | TGTGCCAGCAGCCCCCAGGGGGCGGGTGATACGCAGTATTTT | TRBV9 | TRBD1 | . | TRBJ2-3
CASSEGQGGNNEQFF | TGCGCCAGCAGTGAAGGACAGGGGGGCAACAATGAGCAGTTCTTC | TRBV10-2 | TRBD1 | . | TRBJ2-1
CASSLGLGNYNEQFF | TGCGCCAGCAGCTTGGGACTAGGAAACTACAATGAGCAGTTCTTC | TRBV5-1 | . | . | TRBJ2-1
CASSARQGATEAFF | TGTGCCAGCTCAGCCAGACAGGGGGCTACTGAAGCTTTCTTT | TRBV18 | TRBD1 | . | TRBJ1-1
CASRVSSGIADTQYF | TGTGCCAGCAGAGTATCTAGCGGGATTGCCGATACGCAGTATTTT | TRBV6-5 | TRBD2 | . | TRBJ2-3
CASSLGQGLGEQYF | TGCGCCAGCAGCTTGGGACAGGGATTAGGCGAGCAGTACTTC | TRBV5-1 | TRBD1 | . | TRBJ2-7
CASSPPTVGTDTQYF | TGTGCCAGCTCACCACCCACAGTCGGAACAGATACGCAGTATTTT | TRBV18 | . | . | TRBJ2-3
CASRPGTSGQPQHF | TGTGCCAGTAGACCTGGGACGTCTGGACAGCCCCAGCATTTT | TRBV19 | . | few | TRBJ1-5
CASSEAGGVFYEQYF | TGTGCCAGCAGTGAAGCTGGCGGGGTGTTCTACGAGCAGTACTTC | TRBV6-1 | . | . | TRBJ2-7
CASSLRNTEAFF | TGTGCCAGCAGTTTACGGAACACTGAAGCTTTCTTT | TRBV12-3/TRBV12-4 | . | . | TRBJ1-1
CASSWGSGSGEQYF | TGTGCCAGCAGCTGGGGTAGCGGGAGTGGTGAGCAGTACTTC | TRBV28 | TRBD2 | . | TRBJ2-7
CASSQDLGRSRNKQQFF | TGTGCCAGCAGCCAAGATCTCGGGCGGTCGCGGAACAAACAGCAGTTCTTC | TRBV3-1/TRBV3-2 | . | . | TRBJ2-1
CASSIGPSGGEQYF | TGTGCCAGTAGTATAGGGCCTAGCGGAGGCGAGCAGTACTTC | TRBV19 | TRBD2 | . | TRBJ2-7
CAITEGVGGSGNTIYF | TGTGCCATCACCGAGGGGGTCGGAGGCTCTGGAAACACCATATATTTT | TRBV10-3 | . | . | TRBJ1-3
CATSDSDGNYGYTF | TGTGCCACCAGTGATTCTGACGGTAACTATGGCTACACCTTC | TRBV24-1 | . | . | TRBJ1-2
CASSFYVQPQHF | TGTGCCAGCAGTTTTTACGTTCAGCCCCAGCATTTT | TRBV28 | . | . | TRBJ1-5
CASSPRDRGGEKLFF | TGTGCCAGCAGTCCCCGGGACAGGGGCGGTGAAAAACTGTTTTTT | TRBV6-6 | TRBD1 | . | TRBJ1-4
CASSILGGTGELFF | TGTGCCAGTAGTATACTTGGGGGTACCGGGGAGCTGTTTTTT | TRBV19 | . | . | TRBJ2-2
CVSSIGTGVTGGNQPQHF | TGTGTCAGCAGTATCGGGACAGGGGTCACGGGAGGCAATCAGCCCCAGCATTTT | TRBV28 | TRBD1 | . | TRBJ1-5
CSASRGATNEKLFF | TGCAGTGCTAGTAGAGGGGCAACTAATGAAAAACTGTTTTTT | TRBV20-1 | . | . | TRBJ1-4
CASSSGQGAGGELFF | TGTGCCAGCAGCTCCGGACAGGGGGCTGGCGGGGAGCTGTTTTTT | TRBV7-8 | TRBD1 | . | TRBJ2-2
CASSERQGGGGYTF | TGCGCCAGCAGTGAGAGACAGGGGGGCGGTGGCTACACCTTC | TRBV10-2 | TRBD1 | . | TRBJ1-2
CASSPLAGVADTQYF | TGTGCCAGCTCACCACTAGCGGGAGTGGCAGATACGCAGTATTTT | TRBV18 | TRBD2 | . | TRBJ2-3
CASSQLAGGANTGELFF | TGTGCCAGCTCACAACTAGCGGGGGGCGCGAACACCGGGGAGCTGTTTTTT | TRBV18 | TRBD2 | . | TRBJ2-2
CASSEGSTDTQYF | TGTGCCAGCAGTGAGGGGAGCACAGATACGCAGTATTTT | TRBV6-1 | . | . | TRBJ2-3
CASSQMSLSYAGGEYEQYF | TGTGCCAGCAGCCAAATGTCCCTTTCGTACGCGGGAGGAGAGTACGAGCAGTACTTC | TRBV7-4 | TRBD2 | . | TRBJ2-7
CASSFQDRSTEAFF | TGTGCCAGCAGCTTCCAGGACAGGAGCACTGAAGCTTTCTTT | TRBV5-6 | TRBD1 | . | TRBJ1-1
CASSESTENTGELFF | TGTGCCAGCAGTGAGTCGACAGAGAACACCGGGGAGCTGTTTTTT | TRBV25-1 | . | . | TRBJ2-2